This TCR beta chain was retrieved from a study of shared clonotypes between healthy human individuals (dated by TCRdb to between 2020 and 2021). Regarding the complete study: The cohort comprised two women and three men aged 18 to 49 years. For each donor, CD4 naive and CD4 memory were each given three plates, CD8 naive was given two plates, and CD8 memory was given one plate. Blood TCR repertoires of 5 or 6 healthy adults were deeply sequenced to estimate repertoire size and the extent of clonotype sharing between individuals. To increase sequencing depth and limit assay-specific biases, TCR repertoire library preparation and sequencing were carried out by different laboratories using diverse techniques. Between about 0.85 and 9.5 billion PBMCs per donor were obtained by leukapheresis. Findings and caveats that apply to the study as a whole: Naive subsets generally had larger estimated clonotype richness than memory subsets. Clonotypes shared by all four sorted-subset donors showed higher generation probabilities than non-shared clonotypes. The small number of donors limited the genetic and exposure-history diversity represented. Incomplete sequencing was indicated by rarefaction of sorted-subset datasets, despite the large sequencing depth. When a handful of donors were compared, the shared fraction of clonotypes was about 5.5% for naive CD4, 3.5% for naive CD8, 2% to 2.5% for memory CD4, and 0.4% for memory CD8. Based on pairwise subsampling, the degree of clonotype sharing among donors was expected to be affected by sequencing depth. Sampling was limited to blood, and TCR repertoires in tissue likely differ from TCR repertoires in blood.

A distance of 12 bases separates the germline ends of V and J, which lose 5 bases and 4 bases respectively. From its cysteine to its phenylalanine, the CDR3 spans 13 amino acids. This entry keeps only the CDR3 DNA: 39 bases, framed from base 1. The germline V gene provides CDR1 SQVTM and CDR2 ANQGSEA. As for this clone: The specificity of this receptor is unknown. No base quality information exists; no much larger clone differs at one position.

TCR CDR3 regions were amplified from genomic DNA by multiplex PCR using the deep immunoSEQ assay. Genomic DNA extracted from each cell subset was distributed evenly over all wells of several immunoSEQ 96-well plates, and each plate served as one replicate. For sorted subsets, about 210 ng of genomic DNA, equivalent to 25,000 to 35,000 T cell genomes, went into each replicate PCR. Purified libraries were quantified with a Qubit 3.0 fluorometer, sized on a Bioanalyzer 2100, and re-quantified with the KAPA Library Quantification kit. Each immunoSEQ 96-well plate was sequenced on its own single-read 150-cycle Illumina NextSeq 550 flow cell. Turning to the authors' computational methods: The immunoSEQ output contained only junctional sequences without quality scores, so filtering could not match that applied to full-length reads. Sequences were annotated with PyIR, a Python wrapper for IgBLAST v1.9, and V/J genes and CDR3 were assigned using IMGT germline references. Reads were removed for weak V/J assignments (E-value above 1e-6), missing CDR3, stop codons, out-of-frame junctions, or ambiguous translated residues. A V3J clonotype was defined by an identical inferred V gene, J gene, and CDR3 amino acid sequence. Percentage overlap between repertoires was calculated by dividing the number of shared unique clonotypes by the size of the smaller repertoire. Richness of each repertoire was evaluated using RTK rarefaction, the Chao1 estimator, and Recon v2.1 estimates of unobserved clonotypes. Generation probabilities were computed with OLGA for all TCRbeta clonotypes obtained by the gDNA method from a few donors. TCRdb holds this immuneACCESS table with in-frame rearrangements only. Some clones are missing; in checked studies, unresolved V genes explain under half, and the rest has no known cause. The DNA was the basis for D and trimming; V, J and clone size are from that table. Across this sample there are a few million clones, with about 92% seen only once. The ten largest account for 0.35% to 0.5% of the sample.

Healthy HIV-negative adults with no recently reported acute infections or vaccinations were included as donors. Every donor was a Caucasian adult residing in Nashville, Tennessee, USA. CD4+ T cells were enriched through magnetic negative selection, after which naive cells were positively selected on CD45RA and the remaining negative fraction served as the memory subset. After blood collection by leukapheresis, PBMCs were isolated using Ficoll-Histopaque density gradient centrifugation and then cryopreserved in the vapor phase of liquid nitrogen. Purity and quantity of every magnetically sorted T cell population were checked by analytical flow cytometry. Genomic DNA was isolated from every sorted fraction and measured by UV absorbance on a Nanodrop 2000c.

Sequenced sample: naive CD4+ T cells from PBMCs. The cell subset or site label on this specimen signifies: CD45RA+ positively selected. This receptor was obtained from a man aged 18 to 30 in good health. Some clones in this sample may be carry-over from other donors' samples. The chain uses TRBV29-1 and TRBJ1-5; D gene: possibly TRBD1, on 5 matching bases. Here the CDR3 is given as CSVSSQGNQPQHF. The DNA sequence is given as TGCAGCGTTAGTTCCCAGGGAAATCAGCCCCAGCATTTT.